This passage covers 14 T cell receptor beta chains from one sample sequenced in a study of T cells after yellow fever vaccination. Via MiXCR, TCRdb re-called the 5' RACE reads, giving one row per CDR3 protein. The sample includes 360,000 or so distinct CDR3 sequences, more than 9% of them seen just once. Material: PBMCs, obtained on the day of the first yellow fever vaccination. All receptors derive from a young man who received the YFV17D yellow fever vaccine.

This clonotype was recorded a few times. This chain joins TRBV7-2 and TRBJ1-1; maybe TRBD1 (5 bases). Germline CDR1 and CDR2: SGHTA and FQGNSA. The V and J ends lost 6 bases and 3 bases respectively, with 11 bases between them. This CDR3 is built from 13 residues. The CDR3 DNA follows: TGTGCCAGCAGTTTCCGGGACTACACTGAAGCTTTCTTT. It yields the protein CASSFRDYTEAFF.

This clonotype was seen a handful of times. This chain connects TRBV11-2 to TRBJ2-5; 16 positions match TRBD2. The V gene end was trimmed by 4 bases and the J gene end by 1 base; junction bases not matched to a gene: 9. The CDR3 is 19 residues long. Germline CDR1 and CDR2: SGHAT and FQNNGV. CDR3 in amino acids: CASSSEWGLAGGPQETQYF. For the CDR3, the DNA is TGTGCCAGCAGCTCCGAATGGGGACTAGCGGGGGGGCCCCAAGAGACCCAGTACTTC.

This clonotype was observed a handful of times. This chain joins TRBV3-1 and TRBJ2-6, with no clear D. The CDR3 is 14 residues long. Trimming shortened V by 7 bases and J by 4 bases, and 11 bases separated the two germline ends. CDR1 is LGHDT and CDR2 is YNNKEL in the germline V gene (reference sequence). For the CDR3, the DNA is TGTGCCAGCACTCGAGCTGCCGGGGCCAACGTCCTGACTTTC. It is translated as CASTRAAGANVLTF.

This clonotype was detected ten times or more. The gene calls are TRBV5-1 and TRBJ2-2; D unresolved. The CDR3 has 12 amino acids. Germline assignment: CDR1 SGHRS and CDR2 YFSETQ. Trimming took 7 bases from V and 8 from J, leaving 12 bases between them. The DNA for the CDR3 is TGCGCCAGCGCCTTTGAATCGGGGGAGCTGTTTTTT. It codes for CASAFESGELFF.

This clonotype showed up many times. This rearrangement joins TRBV7-6 to TRBJ2-5; 8 bases are shared with TRBD2. Germline CDR1 is SGHVS and CDR2 is FNYEAQ. The V and J ends lost 5 bases and 1 base, in that order; junction bases with no gene match: 6. There are 15 residues in the CDR3. CDR3 amino acids: CASSRGGTLQETQYF. Here the CDR3 DNA reads TGTGCCAGCAGCCGCGGGGGGACCCTCCAAGAGACCCAGTACTTC.

This clonotype was counted between two and nine times. V gene TRBV6-5 combines with J gene TRBJ1-2, with no clear D. The CDR3 sequence is 15 residues long. With 0 bases removed from V and 1 base from J, the gap between germline ends came to 9 bases. Per germline, CDR1 MNHEY and CDR2 SVGAGI. The CDR3 nucleotides read TGTGCCAGCAGTTACTCGGTTGCGGGTAACTATGGCTACACCTTC. Amino acid sequence: CASSYSVAGNYGYTF.

This clonotype has only a few counts. The J gene is TRBJ2-5, the V gene TRBV6-1; TRBD1 agrees at 8 bases. Germline CDR1 and CDR2: MNHNS and SASEGT. Losses at the gene ends were 7 bases for V and 3 bases for J; bases not matched to a gene: 7. The CDR3 covers 14 residues. Written as DNA, the CDR3 is TGTGCCAGCAACCCACGGACAGGGAAAGAGACCCAGTACTTC. Protein sequence: CASNPRTGKETQYF.

V is TRBV5-6 and J is TRBJ2-7; the D gene is possibly TRBD2 (5 bases). In germline, CDR1 is SGHDT, CDR2 YYEEEE. V was trimmed by 2 bases and J by 5 bases, leaving 14 bases between them. The CDR3 consists of 14 residues. Here the CDR3 DNA reads TGTGCCAGCAGCTTTAGGTCAGGAGGCCACGAGCAGTACGTC. Translating gives CASSFRSGGHEQYV.

This clonotype was seen at least ten times. V gene TRBV29-1 combines with J gene TRBJ1-1; TRBD1 might be the D (5 bases). Trimming took off 2 bases at V and 7 bases at J, with 14 bases between the two ends. The CDR3 has 13 residues. Germline V gene data show CDR1 as SQVTM and CDR2 as ANQGSEA. The CDR3 nucleotides are TGCAGCGTTGAACCGGGACGGGGGGATGAAGCTTTCTTT. Amino acids: CSVEPGRGDEAFF.

The J gene is TRBJ1-5, the V gene TRBV27, with D uncertain. CDR3 length equals 13 residues. The germline CDR1 and CDR2 sequences are MNHEY and SMNVEV (reference sequence). Trimming removed 8 bases from V and 2 bases from J, with 10 bases in between. The CDR3 loop reads CASAGSGNQPQHF. Here the CDR3 DNA reads TGTGCCAGCGCCGGTTCGGGCAATCAGCCCCAGCATTTT.

The rearrangement joins TRBV29-1 to TRBJ1-2; no reliable D call. Germline assignment: CDR1 SQVTM and CDR2 ANQGSEA. The CDR3 consists of 12 residues. Trimming removed 7 bases at V and 8 bases at J, with 17 bases between. CDR3 nucleotides: TGCAGCGCCGAAGGCCGCCTGAGAGGCTACACCTTC. It yields the protein CSAEGRLRGYTF.

This clonotype was observed a handful of times. The rearrangement joins TRBV27 to TRBJ2-2, with 7 bases identical to TRBD1. Germline CDR1 MNHEY, CDR2 SMNVEV (reference sequence). The V gene end was trimmed by 8 bases and the J gene end by 6 bases; junction bases not matched to a gene: 12. The CDR3 runs to 15 residues. The CDR3 here is CASARDSSLPGELFF. The DNA for the CDR3 is TGTGCCAGCGCACGGGACAGTAGTTTACCCGGGGAGCTGTTTTTT.

This clonotype was observed at least ten times. This chain links TRBV4-1 with TRBJ2-1; TRBD2 aligns across 14 bases. V trimming: 1 base; J trimming: 0 bases; junction bases outside the gene matches: 2. This CDR3 has 18 residues. The V gene's germline CDR1 is MGHRA and CDR2 YSYEKL. The CDR3 region has the DNA TGCGCCAGCAGCCAAGGACTAGCGGGGGGGAGCTCCTACAATGAGCAGTTCTTC. Translation gives CASSQGLAGGSSYNEQFF.

The chain combines TRBV6-1 with TRBJ2-7, with D possibly being TRBD1 (7 bases). Trimming took off 6 bases at V and 4 bases at J, with 19 bases between the two ends. CDR1 is MNHNS and CDR2 is SASEGT in the germline V gene. CDR3 length equals 15 residues. In DNA, the CDR3 is TGTGCCAGCAGCCTCAGGGGGGACGGTCTTTACGAGCAGTACTTC. The encoded protein is CASSLRGDGLYEQYF.